The 5 T cell receptor beta chains listed next were all sequenced from one sample in a study of cytomegalovirus exposure and HLA in healthy donors. The PCR contained 60 Vbeta and 13 Jbeta primers. Some clones are missing from TCRdb's copy, which holds only in-frame ones; the method was immunoSEQ multiplex PCR. This sample has more than 140,000 clones, with around 75% found just once. Material for sequencing was PBMCs. The receptors shown here come from a man aged 35-49 years in good health and CMV-seronegative.

The chain carries TRBV6-1 and TRBJ1-2; 7 nucleotides agree with TRBD1. The CDR3 runs 15 residues. Germline-derived CDR1 and CDR2 are MNHNS and SASEGT. V lost 6 bases and J lost 4; bases outside the gene matches: 11. The chain's CDR3 is CASRKTGLLFYGYTF. In nucleotides, the CDR3 is TGTGCCAGCAGGAAGACAGGGCTGCTCTTCTATGGCTACACCTTC.

The V gene is TRBV5-1, the J gene TRBJ2-3; D is unresolved. The CDR3 spans 14 residues. Trimming removed 2 bases from V and 2 bases from J, with 9 bases in between. Germline V CDR1 and CDR2: SGHRS, YFSETQ. The CDR3 region is CASSFQADTDTQYF. CDR3 nucleotides: TGCGCCAGCAGCTTCCAGGCCGACACAGATACGCAGTATTTT.

This chain links TRBV6-1 with TRBJ1-1, with 10 positions matching TRBD1. Germline assignment: CDR1 MNHNS and CDR2 SASEGT. The CDR3 spans 13 residues. V shed 4 bases and J 10 bases; nucleotides not matched to a gene: 6. CDR3 protein: CASSGGQGMRAFF. The CDR3 DNA reads TGTGCCAGCAGTGGGGGACAGGGGATGCGAGCTTTCTTT.

This chain uses TRBV7-9 with TRBJ2-5; TRBD2 is a possible D gene (6 bases). The length of the CDR3 is 14 residues. Trimming took 7 bases from V and 5 from J, leaving 17 bases between them. Germline V lookup: CDR1 SEHNR, CDR2 FQNEAQ (reference sequence). CDR3 nucleotides: TGTGCCAGCATGGGACTCAGCCTGAGGGAGACCCAGTACTTC. Its protein product is CASMGLSLRETQYF.

This chain connects TRBV6-5 to TRBJ1-3; 11 bases agree with TRBD1. Germline CDR1 and CDR2: MNHEY and SVGAGI. The CDR3 covers 16 residues. Losses at the gene ends were 4 bases for V and 4 bases for J; bases not matched to a gene: 6. The CDR3 region has the DNA TGTGCCAGCAGTTCCTGGACAGGGGGCTTAGGAAACACCATATATTTT. Residues: CASSSWTGGLGNTIYF.